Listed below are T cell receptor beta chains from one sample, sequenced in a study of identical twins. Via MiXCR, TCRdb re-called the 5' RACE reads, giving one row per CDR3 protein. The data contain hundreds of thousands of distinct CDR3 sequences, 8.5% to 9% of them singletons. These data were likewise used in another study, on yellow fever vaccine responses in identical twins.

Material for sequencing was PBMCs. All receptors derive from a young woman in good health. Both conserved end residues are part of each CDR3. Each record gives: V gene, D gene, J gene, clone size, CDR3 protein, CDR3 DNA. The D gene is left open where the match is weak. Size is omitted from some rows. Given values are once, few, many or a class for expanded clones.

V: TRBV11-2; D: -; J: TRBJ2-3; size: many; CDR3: CASSLGGQRDTQYF; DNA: TGTGCCAGCAGCTTAGGGGGTCAAAGAGATACGCAGTATTTT
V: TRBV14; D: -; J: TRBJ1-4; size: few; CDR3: CASSQVPGTWEKLFF; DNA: TGTGCCAGCAGCCAAGTTCCCGGGACTTGGGAAAAACTGTTTTTT
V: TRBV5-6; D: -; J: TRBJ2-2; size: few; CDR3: CASSLRRRNTGELFF; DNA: TGTGCCAGCAGCTTGCGTCGCAGGAACACCGGGGAGCTGTTTTTT
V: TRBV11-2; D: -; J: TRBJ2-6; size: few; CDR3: CASRRWGAGANVLTF; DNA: TGTGCCAGCAGACGATGGGGGGCTGGGGCCAACGTCCTGACTTTC
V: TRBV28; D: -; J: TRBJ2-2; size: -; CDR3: CASSPVGANTGELFF; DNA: TGTGCCAGCAGTCCCGTAGGAGCGAACACCGGGGAGCTGTTTTTT
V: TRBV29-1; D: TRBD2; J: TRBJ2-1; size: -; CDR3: CSVEGLAGAHSYNEQFF; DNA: TGCAGCGTTGAGGGACTAGCGGGAGCTCACTCCTACAATGAGCAGTTCTTC
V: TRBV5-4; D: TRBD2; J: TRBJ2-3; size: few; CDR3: CASSFGGSVADTQYF; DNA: TGTGCCAGCAGCTTCGGGGGGAGTGTTGCAGATACGCAGTATTTT
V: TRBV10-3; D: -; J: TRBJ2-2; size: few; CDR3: CAISETLRQGRNTGELFF; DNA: TGTGCCATCAGTGAGACCTTGAGGCAGGGCCGTAACACCGGGGAGCTGTTTTTT
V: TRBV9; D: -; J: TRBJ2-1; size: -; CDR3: CASSARRDGSSYNEQFF; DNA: TGTGCCAGCAGCGCCCGTAGAGACGGAAGCTCCTACAATGAGCAGTTCTTC
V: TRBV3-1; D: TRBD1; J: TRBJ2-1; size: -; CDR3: CASSQRDRGNEQFF; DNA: TGTGCCAGCAGCCAGAGAGACAGGGGAAATGAGCAGTTCTTC
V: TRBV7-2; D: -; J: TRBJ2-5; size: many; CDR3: CASSIDSKGVETQYF; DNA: TGTGCCAGCAGCATCGACAGCAAGGGGGTAGAGACCCAGTACTTC
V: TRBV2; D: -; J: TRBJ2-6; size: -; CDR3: CASSEALAGLKPSGANVLTF; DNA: TGTGCCAGCAGTGAAGCGTTGGCAGGCCTAAAACCCTCTGGGGCCAACGTCCTGACTTTC
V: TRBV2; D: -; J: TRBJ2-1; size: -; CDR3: CASSVTGPGEQFF; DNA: TGTGCCAGCAGTGTAACCGGACCTGGAGAGCAGTTCTTC
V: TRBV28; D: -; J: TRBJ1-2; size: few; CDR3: CASSFRGYGYTF; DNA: TGTGCCAGCAGTTTTCGGGGGTATGGCTACACCTTC
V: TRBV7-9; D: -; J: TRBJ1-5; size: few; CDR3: CASSLFGDQPQHF; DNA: TGTGCCAGCAGCTTGTTTGGGGATCAGCCCCAGCATTTT
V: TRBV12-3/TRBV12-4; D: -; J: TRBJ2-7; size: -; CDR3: CASSLVGRTYEQYF; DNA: TGTGCCAGCAGTTTAGTCGGACGGACCTACGAGCAGTACTTC
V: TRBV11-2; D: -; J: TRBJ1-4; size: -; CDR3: CASSLGLWDEKLFF; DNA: TGTGCCAGCAGCTTAGGTCTCTGGGATGAAAAACTGTTTTTT
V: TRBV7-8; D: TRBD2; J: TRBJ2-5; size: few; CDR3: CASSHPPSGTETQYF; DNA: TGTGCCAGCAGCCATCCACCCAGCGGGACAGAGACCCAGTACTTC
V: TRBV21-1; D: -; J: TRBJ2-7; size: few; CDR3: CASSKPTGGFYEQYF; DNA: TGTGCCAGCAGCAAGCCGACAGGGGGCTTCTACGAGCAGTACTTC
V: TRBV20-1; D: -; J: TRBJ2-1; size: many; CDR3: CSARPGGLEQFF; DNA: TGCAGTGCCCGTCCCGGGGGACTTGAGCAGTTCTTC
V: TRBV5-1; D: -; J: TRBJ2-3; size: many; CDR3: CASSLAGTPTDTQYF; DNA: TGCGCCAGCAGCTTGGCCGGGACACCCACAGATACGCAGTATTTT
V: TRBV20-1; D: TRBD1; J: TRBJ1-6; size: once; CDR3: CSAGLDRVYNSPLHF; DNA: TGCAGTGCTGGATTGGACAGGGTTTATAATTCACCCCTCCACTTT
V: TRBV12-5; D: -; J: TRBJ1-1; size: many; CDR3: CASGLGPGGTEAFF; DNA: TGTGCTAGTGGTTTGGGGCCGGGGGGCACTGAAGCTTTCTTT
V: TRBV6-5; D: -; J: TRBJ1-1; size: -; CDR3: CASSYRGGTEAFF; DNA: TGTGCCAGCAGTTACCGCGGGGGGACTGAAGCTTTCTTT
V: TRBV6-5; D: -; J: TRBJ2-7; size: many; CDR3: CASSSPGTGVYEQYF; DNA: TGTGCCAGCAGTTCCCCCGGGACTGGAGTATACGAGCAGTACTTC
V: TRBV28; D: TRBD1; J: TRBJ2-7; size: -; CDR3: CASSAAARTGNYEQYF; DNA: TGTGCCAGCAGTGCAGCGGCGAGGACAGGGAACTACGAGCAGTACTTC
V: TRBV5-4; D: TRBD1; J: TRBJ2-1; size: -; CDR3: CASSLGPGGNEQFF; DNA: TGTGCCAGCAGCTTGGGGCCAGGGGGAAATGAGCAGTTCTTC